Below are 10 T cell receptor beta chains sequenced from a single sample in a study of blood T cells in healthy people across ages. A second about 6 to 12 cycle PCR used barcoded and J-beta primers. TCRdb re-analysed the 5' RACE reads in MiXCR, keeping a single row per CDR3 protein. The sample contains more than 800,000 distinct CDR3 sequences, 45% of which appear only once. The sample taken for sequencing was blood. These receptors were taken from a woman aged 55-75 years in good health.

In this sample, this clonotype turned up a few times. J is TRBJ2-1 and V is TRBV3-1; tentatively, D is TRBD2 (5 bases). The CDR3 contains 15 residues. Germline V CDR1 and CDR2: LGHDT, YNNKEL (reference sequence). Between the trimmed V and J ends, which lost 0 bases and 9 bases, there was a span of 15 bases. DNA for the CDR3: TGTGCCAGCAGCCAAGATAGCGCAATATGGGGTGAGCAGTTCTTC. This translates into CASSQDSAIWGEQFF.

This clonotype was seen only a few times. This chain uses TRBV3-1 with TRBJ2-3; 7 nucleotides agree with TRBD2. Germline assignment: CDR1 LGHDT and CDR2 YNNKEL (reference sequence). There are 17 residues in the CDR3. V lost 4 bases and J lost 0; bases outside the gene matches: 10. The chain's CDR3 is CASSLRALTSSTDTQYF. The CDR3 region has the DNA TGTGCCAGCAGCCTCCGCGCTTTGACTAGCAGCACAGATACGCAGTATTTT.

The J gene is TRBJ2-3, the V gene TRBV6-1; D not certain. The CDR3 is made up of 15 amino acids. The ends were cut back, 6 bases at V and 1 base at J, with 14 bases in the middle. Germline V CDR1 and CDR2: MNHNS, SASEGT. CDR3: CASRTRFGRTDTQYF. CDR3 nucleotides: TGTGCCAGCAGAACGCGGTTCGGCCGCACAGATACGCAGTATTTT.

The CDR3 protein is CASHAGSSYEQYF. The CDR3 DNA reads TGTGCCAGTCACGCGGGGTCCTCCTACGAGCAGTACTTC. The chain links TRBV2 to TRBJ2-7, with D tentatively TRBD2 (6 bases). Germline CDR1 SNHLY, CDR2 FYNNEI. Trimming left V 9 bases short and J 0 bases short, with 12 bases between. This CDR3 spans 13 amino acids.

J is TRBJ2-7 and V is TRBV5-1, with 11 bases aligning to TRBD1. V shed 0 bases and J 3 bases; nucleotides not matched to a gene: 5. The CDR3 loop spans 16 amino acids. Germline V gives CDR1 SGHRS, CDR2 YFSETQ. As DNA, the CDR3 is TGCGCCAGCAGCTTGGGGACAGGGGGCACAGACTACGAGCAGTACTTC. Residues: CASSLGTGGTDYEQYF.

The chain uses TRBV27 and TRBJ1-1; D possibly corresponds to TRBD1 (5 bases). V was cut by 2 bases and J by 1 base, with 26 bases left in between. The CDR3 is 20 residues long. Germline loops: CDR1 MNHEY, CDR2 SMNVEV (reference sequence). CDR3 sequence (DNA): TGTGCCAGCAGTTTAATCCCCGGGAGAGGCAGGGTACTTTGGAACACTGAAGCTTTCTTT. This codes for CASSLIPGRGRVLWNTEAFF.

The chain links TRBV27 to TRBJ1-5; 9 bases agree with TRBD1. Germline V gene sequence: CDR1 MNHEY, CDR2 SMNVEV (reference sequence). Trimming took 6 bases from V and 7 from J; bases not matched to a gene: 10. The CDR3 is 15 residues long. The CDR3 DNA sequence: TGTGCCAGCAGAAAACAGGGGGCTGGGTCCCAGCCCCAGCATTTT. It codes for CASRKQGAGSQPQHF.

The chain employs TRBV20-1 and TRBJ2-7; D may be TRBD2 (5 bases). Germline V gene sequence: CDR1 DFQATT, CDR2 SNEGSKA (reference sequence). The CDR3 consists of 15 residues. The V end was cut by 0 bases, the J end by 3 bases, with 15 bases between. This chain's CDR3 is CSARDLGSEGYEQYF. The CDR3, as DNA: TGCAGTGCTAGAGATCTAGGAAGTGAGGGCTACGAGCAGTACTTC.

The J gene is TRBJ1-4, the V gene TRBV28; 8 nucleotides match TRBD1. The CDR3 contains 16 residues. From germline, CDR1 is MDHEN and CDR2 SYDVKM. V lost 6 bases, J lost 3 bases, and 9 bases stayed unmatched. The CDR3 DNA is TGTGCCAGCAGAACCCCACGGACAGGGTCTAATGAAAAACTGTTTTTT. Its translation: CASRTPRTGSNEKLFF. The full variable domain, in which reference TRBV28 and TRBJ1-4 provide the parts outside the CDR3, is DVKVTQSSRYLVKRTGEKVFLECVQDMDHENMFWYRQDPGLGLRLIYFSYDVKMKEKGDIPEGYSVSREKKERFSLILESASTNQTSMYLCASRTPRTGSNEKLFFGSGTQLSVL.

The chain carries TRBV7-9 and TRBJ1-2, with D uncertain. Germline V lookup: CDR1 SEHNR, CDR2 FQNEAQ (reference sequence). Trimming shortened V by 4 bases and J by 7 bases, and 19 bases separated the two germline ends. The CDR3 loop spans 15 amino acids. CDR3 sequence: CASSSSGREEGGYTF. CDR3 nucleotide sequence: TGTGCCAGCAGCTCCTCCGGAAGGGAAGAGGGTGGCTACACCTTC.